There are a few counts of the clone carrying this TCR beta chain. What it binds is unknown. These data belong to a study of response to subunit inactivated influenza vaccine. TCRdb used MiXCR to reprocess the RT-PCR reads, holding one entry per CDR3 protein. Of around 500,000 distinct CDR3 sequences in the sample, 10% to 11% were seen once. Broader study findings: Authors suggested each seasonal flu vaccination may recruit only limited numbers of new T cells.

This CDR3 has 15 residues. V lost 6 bases and J lost 2, with 17 bases in between. Germline V lookup: CDR1 SGHRS, CDR2 YFSETQ. V usage is TRBV5-1 and J usage is TRBJ1-2; D might be TRBD1 (5 bases). This sequence was found in a man between 45 and 60 years old who received an inactivated influenza vaccine. Sequencing was performed on PBMCs from blood, taken 45 days after vaccination. For the CDR3, the DNA is TGCGCCAGCATCTCAACTCCGGGGGAGAACTATGGCTACACCTTC. Amino acid sequence: CASISTPGENYGYTF.